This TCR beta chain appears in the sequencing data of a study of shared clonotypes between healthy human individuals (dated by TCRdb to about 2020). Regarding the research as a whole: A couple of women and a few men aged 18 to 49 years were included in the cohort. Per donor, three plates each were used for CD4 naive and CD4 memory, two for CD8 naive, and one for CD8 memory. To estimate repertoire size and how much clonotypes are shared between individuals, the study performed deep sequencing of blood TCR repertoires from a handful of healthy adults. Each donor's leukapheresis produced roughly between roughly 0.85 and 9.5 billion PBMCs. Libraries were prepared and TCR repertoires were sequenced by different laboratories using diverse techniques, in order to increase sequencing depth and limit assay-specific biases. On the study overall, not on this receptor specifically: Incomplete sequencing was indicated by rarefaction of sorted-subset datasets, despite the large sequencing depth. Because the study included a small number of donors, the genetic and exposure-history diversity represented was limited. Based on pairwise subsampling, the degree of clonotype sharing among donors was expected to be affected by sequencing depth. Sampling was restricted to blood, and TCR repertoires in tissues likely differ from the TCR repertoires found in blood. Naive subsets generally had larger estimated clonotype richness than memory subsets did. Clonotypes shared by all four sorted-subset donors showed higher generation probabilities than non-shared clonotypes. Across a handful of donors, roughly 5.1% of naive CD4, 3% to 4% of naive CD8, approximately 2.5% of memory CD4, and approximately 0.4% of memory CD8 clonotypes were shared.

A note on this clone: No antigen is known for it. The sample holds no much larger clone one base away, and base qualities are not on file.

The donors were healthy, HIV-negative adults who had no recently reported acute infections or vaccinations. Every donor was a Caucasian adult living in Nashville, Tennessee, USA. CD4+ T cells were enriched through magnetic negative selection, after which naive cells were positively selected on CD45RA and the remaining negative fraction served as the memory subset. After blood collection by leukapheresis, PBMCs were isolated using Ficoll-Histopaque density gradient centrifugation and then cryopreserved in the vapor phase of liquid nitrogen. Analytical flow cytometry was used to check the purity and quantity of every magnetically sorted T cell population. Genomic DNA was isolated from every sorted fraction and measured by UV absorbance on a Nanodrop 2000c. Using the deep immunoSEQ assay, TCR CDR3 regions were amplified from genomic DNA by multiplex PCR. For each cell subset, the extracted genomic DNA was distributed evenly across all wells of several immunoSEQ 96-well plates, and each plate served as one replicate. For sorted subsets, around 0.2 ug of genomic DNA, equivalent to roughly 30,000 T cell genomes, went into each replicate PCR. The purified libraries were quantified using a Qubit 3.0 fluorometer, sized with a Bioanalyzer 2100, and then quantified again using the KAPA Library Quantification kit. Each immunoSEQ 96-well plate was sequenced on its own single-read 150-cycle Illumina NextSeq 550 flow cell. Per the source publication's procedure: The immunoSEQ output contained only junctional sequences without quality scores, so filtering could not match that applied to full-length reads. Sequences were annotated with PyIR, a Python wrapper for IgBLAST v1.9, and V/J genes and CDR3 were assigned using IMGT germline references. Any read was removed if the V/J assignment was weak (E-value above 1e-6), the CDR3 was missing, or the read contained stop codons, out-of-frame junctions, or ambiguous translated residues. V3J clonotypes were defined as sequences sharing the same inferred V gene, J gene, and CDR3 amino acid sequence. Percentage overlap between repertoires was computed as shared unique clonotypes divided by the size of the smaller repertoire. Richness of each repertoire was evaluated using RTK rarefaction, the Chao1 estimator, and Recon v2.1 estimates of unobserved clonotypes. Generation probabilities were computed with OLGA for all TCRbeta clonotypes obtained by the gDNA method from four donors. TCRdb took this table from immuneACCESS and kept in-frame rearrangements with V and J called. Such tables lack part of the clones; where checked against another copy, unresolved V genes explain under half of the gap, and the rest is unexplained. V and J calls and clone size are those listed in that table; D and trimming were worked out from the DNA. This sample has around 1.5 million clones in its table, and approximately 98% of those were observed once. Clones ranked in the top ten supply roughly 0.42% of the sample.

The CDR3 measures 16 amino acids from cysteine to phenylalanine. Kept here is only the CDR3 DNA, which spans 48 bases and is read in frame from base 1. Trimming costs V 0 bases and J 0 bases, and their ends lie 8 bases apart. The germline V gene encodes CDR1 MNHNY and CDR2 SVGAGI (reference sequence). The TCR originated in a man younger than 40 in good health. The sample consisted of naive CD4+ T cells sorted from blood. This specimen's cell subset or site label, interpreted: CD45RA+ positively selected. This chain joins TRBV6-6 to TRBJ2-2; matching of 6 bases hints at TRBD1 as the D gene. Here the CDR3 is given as CASSYSWTANTGELFF. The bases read TGTGCCAGCAGTTACTCTTGGACAGCGAACACCGGGGAGCTGTTTTTT.